This paragraph reports one TCR beta chain. Seattle enrolled patients during active infection and tracked them longitudinally. V shed 2 bases and J 7 bases; nucleotides not matched to a gene: 3. The CDR3 is 14 amino acids. Germline lookup yields CDR1 SGHDT and CDR2 YYEEEE. The table came from immunoSEQ multiplex PCR; TCRdb's copy has only in-frame clones and leaves some out. This sample carries 200,000 to 250,000 clones, about 82% of them seen once, and the ten largest clones take 2% to 3%. These data come from a study of blood T cell repertoires in COVID-19. Whole-study context: Acute and convalescent COVID-19 specimens originated in the United States, Italy and Spain. In each case, the material was cDNA or gDNA derived from T cells, B-cell-depleted T cells, or PBMCs.

The sequenced sample was peripheral blood. The chain joins TRBV5-6 to TRBJ1-6, with TRBD1 matching 7 bases. The TCR sequence derives from an older woman with COVID-19, enrolled during active disease. CDR3 in amino acids: CASSLQGPNSPLHF. The CDR3 coding sequence is TGTGCCAGCAGCTTACAGGGGCCGAATTCACCCCTCCACTTT.